This TCR beta chain was sequenced in a study of radiation and T cells in renal cell carcinoma (dated by TCRdb to between 2020 and 2021). Concerning the study at large: Samples came from a clinical trial, in which primary renal cell carcinomas received 15 Gy stereotactic body radiation therapy followed by nephrectomy 4 weeks later. TCR beta sequencing covered 53 samples in total, comprising roughly 26 tumors and about 27 peripheral blood samples. Across all 53 samples, several million unique CDR3 nucleotide sequences encoding approximately 3,000,000 unique CDR3 amino acid sequences were identified. Broad study findings and their caveats: Blood repertoire dynamics were not followed beyond 4 weeks after treatment. Top tumor clonotypes rose in blood from baseline to 2 weeks post-radiation, then contracted by 4 weeks, suggesting transient expansion of tumor-resident clones. No pretreatment tumor biopsies were available, so the baseline intratumoral presence of clonotypes could not be determined. Effects of radiation dose or scheduling on the TCR repertoire could not be addressed with the single-armed trial design.

TCR beta libraries were generated from genomic DNA with the immunoSEQ kit, following the manufacturer's recommendations. To prepare the libraries, a first multiplex PCR with proprietary primers was run, followed by a second PCR that added unique barcodes, and a bead cleanup was done after each round. A kit-provided positive control reaction and a negative control reaction were included in every sample batch. The final libraries were assessed on an Agilent 4200 TapeStation D1000 ScreenTape, pooled by volume, and quantified by qPCR. Sequencing was performed on an Illumina NextSeq500 with a MidOutput 150-cycle cartridge, and 156 Read1 and 15 Index1 cycles were run with kit custom primers. The pooled library was loaded at 0.95 to 1 pM, with a roughly 20% PhiX control spiked in. As for the original processing: The vendor-processed data were analyzed in R, and a clonotype was defined as all T cells that share the same CDR3 nucleotide sequence. For clone abundance analyses, frequencies were normalized to the 10,000 most abundant clones per sample. Public T cell clones, which averaged fewer than five per sample, were excluded before analysis. Tumor-enriched clonotypes and baseline blood-enriched clonotypes were defined as those with an abundance difference of at least 32-fold between compartments. A beta-binomial differential abundance model was used to identify clonotypes that expanded or contracted between blood time points. Tumor-blood repertoire similarity was measured with the Baroni-Urbani and Buser coefficient, and group comparisons used two-tailed Wilcoxon tests in R. TCRdb carries this immuneACCESS record with in-frame sequences only. Its versions omit some clonotypes, under half of them owing to an unresolved V gene in the studies checked, with the rest unexplained. That table gives V, J and clone size, and the DNA gave D and trimming. This sample is represented by roughly 120,000 clones; over 75% of them were singletons. The biggest ten clones account for over 1.5% of the sample.

The intended sense of this specimen's time point label: blood 2 weeks post-SBRT. The treatment or condition label, read with the paper, signifies: 15 Gy SBRT to primary tumor, nephrectomy 4 weeks later. To follow tumor-enriched clonotypes, peripheral blood was collected serially from radiation-treated patients at baseline and again at 2 weeks and 4 weeks after SBRT. All patients had renal cell carcinoma with clear cell pathology. The QIAamp DNA Blood Mini Kit (Qiagen) was used to prepare genomic DNA for TCR sequencing. Only samples passing all quality control checks were included in the analyses. This clone appeared once. Which antigen it targets is not known. Base qualities are not at hand, and no much larger clone is one base apart. The germline V gene yields SGHRS for CDR1 and YFSETQ for CDR2. The germline V and J ends show losses of 4 bases and 3 bases respectively, and no gene match explains 12 bases of the junction. The CDR3, cysteine through phenylalanine, is 17 amino acids long. Just CDR3 DNA is preserved here, 51 bases in frame from base 1.

The starting material was blood, obtained from a patient whose treatment included radiotherapy and nephrectomy. The receptor was derived from a woman aged 55-75 years with renal cell carcinoma. The V and J segments used are TRBV5-1 and TRBJ2-3, with TRBD2 matching 9 junction bases. The nucleotides are TGCGCCAGCAGCCCTAACCCTTCTAGCGGGGTAACAGATACGCAGTATTTT. This translates into CASSPNPSSGVTDTQYF.